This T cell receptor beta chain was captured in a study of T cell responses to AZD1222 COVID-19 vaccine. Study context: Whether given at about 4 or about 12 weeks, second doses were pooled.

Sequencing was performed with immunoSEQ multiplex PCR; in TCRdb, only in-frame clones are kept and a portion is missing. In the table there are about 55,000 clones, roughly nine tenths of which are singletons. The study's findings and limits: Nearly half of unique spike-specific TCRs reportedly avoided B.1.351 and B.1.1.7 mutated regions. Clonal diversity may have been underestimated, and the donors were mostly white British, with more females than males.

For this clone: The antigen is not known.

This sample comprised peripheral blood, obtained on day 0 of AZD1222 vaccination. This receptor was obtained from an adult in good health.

The CDR3 loop reads CASSNRDRDSPLHF. CDR3 nucleotide sequence: TGTGCCAGCAGCAACCGGGACAGAGATTCACCCCTCCACTTT. This chain connects TRBV3-1 (or the pseudogene TRBV3-2) to TRBJ1-6, with 7 bases matching TRBD1. Looked up from germline, CDR1 is LGHDT and CDR2 is YNNKEL (reference sequence). This CDR3 is built from 14 residues. V dropped 5 bases and J dropped 8; count of bases not matched to a gene: 6.